A selection of T cell receptor beta chains follows, all from one sample in a study of regulatory T cells in long-lasting Graves disease. TCRdb re-called the multiplex PCR reads through MiXCR, storing one row per CDR3 protein. The table records about 610,000 distinct CDR3 sequences, about 15% of them present only once. This same sample was also part of a study on T cells in Graves' hyperthyroidism and ophthalmopathy.

The sample was peripheral blood mononuclear cells (PBMCs), taken at new diagnosis, from a patient treated with antithyroid drugs. These receptors were taken from a man younger than 30 with Graves disease. The CDR3 runs from the conserved cysteine through the conserved F or W. The D gene is left open where the match is weak. Clone size is given for some rows only: seen once, a few or many times, or a class if the clone is expanded.

v_gene	j_gene	abundance	d_gene	CDR3aa	CDR3nt
TRBV28	TRBJ2-5	few	.	CASNPGTEVQETQYF	TGTGCCAGTAACCCCGGGACGGAGGTCCAAGAGACCCAGTACTTC
TRBV12-3/TRBV12-4	TRBJ1-4	.	.	CASSFLVAGEKLFF	TGTGCCAGCAGTTTTCTAGTCGCAGGGGAAAAACTGTTTTTT
TRBV3-1	TRBJ1-5	many	.	CASSQDRGAGQPQHF	TGTGCCAGCAGCCAAGATCGGGGGGCGGGGCAGCCCCAGCATTTT
TRBV6-1	TRBJ2-6	few	.	CASSEQGSGANVLTF	TGTGCCAGCAGTGAACAGGGCTCTGGGGCCAACGTCCTGACTTTC
TRBV2	TRBJ2-3	.	TRBD2	CASGGPGLAGDIGFTDTQYF	TGTGCCAGCGGTGGCCCGGGACTAGCGGGAGATATCGGGTTCACAGATACGCAGTATTTT
TRBV5-1	TRBJ2-6	once	.	CASSLWTFDPSGANVLTF	TGCGCCAGCAGCCTCTGGACCTTCGACCCATCGGGGGCCAACGTCCTGACTTTC
TRBV6-5	TRBJ2-2	.	.	CASSYSFSGSTGELFF	TGTGCCAGCAGTTACTCGTTCTCCGGGAGCACCGGGGAGCTGTTTTTT
TRBV4-1	TRBJ1-4	.	TRBD1	CASSQGRPGQGSNEKLFF	TGCGCCAGCAGCCAAGGTCGGCCGGGACAGGGCTCTAATGAAAAACTGTTTTTT
TRBV27	TRBJ2-7	many	.	CASRGVVRGVLEQYF	TGTGCCAGCAGGGGGGTAGTCAGGGGAGTGTTGGAGCAGTACTTC
TRBV7-2	TRBJ2-1	.	TRBD2	CASSLAGGGVANNEQFF	TGTGCCAGCAGCTTAGCGGGGGGGGGGGTAGCGAACAATGAGCAGTTCTTC
TRBV3-1	TRBJ1-6	.	.	CASRLAGHNSPLHF	TGTGCCAGCAGGCTTGCAGGGCATAATTCACCCCTCCACTTT
TRBV20-1	TRBJ2-1	many	TRBD2	CSARIKLAGVDEQFF	TGCAGTGCTAGGATCAAACTAGCGGGAGTGGATGAGCAGTTCTTC
TRBV20-1	TRBJ2-7	many	TRBD2	CSAPWREGPAGEQYF	TGCAGTGCCCCATGGCGGGAGGGGCCCGCCGGCGAGCAGTACTTC
TRBV7-6	TRBJ2-3	once	TRBD1	CASSYSGGFGKTDTQYF	TGTGCCAGCAGTTATTCAGGGGGCTTCGGGAAAACAGATACGCAGTATTTT
TRBV3-1	TRBJ2-5	many	.	CASSVLARTQETQYF	TGTGCCAGCAGCGTACTAGCCAGAACACAAGAGACCCAGTACTTC
TRBV9	TRBJ2-1	.	.	CASSVREVGYNEQFF	TGTGCCAGCAGCGTAAGGGAGGTTGGCTACAATGAGCAGTTCTTC
TRBV20-1	TRBJ1-1	few	TRBD1	CSARDRWQGARSTEAFF	TGCAGTGCTAGAGATCGTTGGCAGGGGGCGCGGAGCACTGAAGCTTTCTTT
TRBV10-1	TRBJ1-3	few	.	CASSEMDRPGTIYF	TGCGCCAGCAGTGAGATGGATCGGCCAGGCACCATATATTTT
TRBV28	TRBJ2-2	many	TRBD1	CASSFRGRNTGELFF	TGTGCCAGCAGTTTCAGGGGGCGGAACACCGGGGAGCTGTTTTTT
TRBV7-7	TRBJ1-1	many	TRBD1	CASSLEAGGQAFF	TGTGCTAGCAGCTTAGAGGCAGGGGGCCAAGCTTTCTTT
TRBV3-1	TRBJ2-3	many	.	CASSQGKDTQYF	TGTGCCAGCAGCCAAGGGAAAGATACGCAGTATTTT
TRBV6-1	TRBJ1-6	few	.	CASSPQDWETSPLHF	TGTGCCAGCAGTCCCCAGGACTGGGAAACTTCACCCCTCCACTTT
TRBV28	TRBJ2-3	many	.	CASSWDPSSTDTQYF	TGTGCCAGCAGTTGGGACCCGTCGTCCACAGATACGCAGTATTTT
TRBV20-1	TRBJ2-1	many	.	CSAVAAAAYNEQFF	TGCAGTGCTGTAGCGGCTGCCGCCTACAATGAGCAGTTCTTC
TRBV9	TRBJ2-7	many	.	CASSVGSGPGNEQYF	TGTGCCAGCAGCGTAGGCAGCGGTCCGGGAAACGAGCAGTACTTC
TRBV5-1	TRBJ1-5	.	.	CASSIYGDTSQPQHF	TGCGCCAGCAGCATATACGGCGATACGAGTCAGCCCCAGCATTTT
TRBV7-9	TRBJ1-1	many	.	CASNTLANTEAFF	TGTGCCAGCAACACCCTGGCGAACACTGAAGCTTTCTTT
TRBV30	TRBJ2-2	.	.	CAWSPSHPNTGELFF	TGTGCCTGGAGTCCCTCCCACCCCAACACCGGGGAGCTGTTTTTT